This paragraph reports one T cell receptor (beta chain). The V and J ends lost 4 bases and 5 bases respectively, with 12 bases between them. The CDR3 consists of 13 residues. The data stem from a study of control samples from healthy donors and cancer patients. Method: immunoSEQ multiplex PCR; TCRdb's copy keeps in-frame clones and lacks some. The sample includes about 58,000 clones, around 90% of them seen just once. The chain carries TRBV12-3 or TRBV12-4 and TRBJ2-7; D not certain. Sequences were obtained from PBMCs. The source of this sequence is a man in his 60s with colorectal cancer. The CDR3 loop reads CASSSVSRNEQYF. CDR3 DNA sequence: TGTGCCAGCAGTTCGGTTTCTCGGAACGAGCAGTACTTC.